The T cell receptor (beta chain) under discussion was sequenced for a study of CD8+CD57+ T cells in acquired aplastic anemia. At the level of the study: Sorted CD4+ and CD8+ cells gave an average of around 3 ug of DNA.

Sequencing involved patients with CD8+CD57+ cell expansion previously shown by flow cytometry. Germline values: CDR1 GTSNPN, CDR2 SVGIG (reference sequence). The CDR3 loop spans 13 amino acids. V was clipped by 1 base and J by 2 bases, with 6 bases between them. For CDR3 and TCR beta VDJ profiling, genomic DNA was the template used. TCRdb recomputed calls from the reads with MiXCR, one row per CDR3 protein. The sample has approximately 220,000 distinct CDR3 sequences, 45% to 50% seen once. Comments on this clonotype: Since the CDR3 does not end with the conserved phenylalanine or tryptophan, this likely comes from a read error.

This chain joins TRBV30 and TRBJ2-1, with D unresolved. What was sequenced was sorted CD4+, CD8+, or CD8+CD57+ T cells (not recorded which) from PBMCs. The TCR sequence derives from a human donor with aplastic anemia. The CDR3 DNA reads TGTGCCTGGAGTGATACTACCTACAATGAGCAGTTCTCC. This codes for CAWSDTTYNEQFS.